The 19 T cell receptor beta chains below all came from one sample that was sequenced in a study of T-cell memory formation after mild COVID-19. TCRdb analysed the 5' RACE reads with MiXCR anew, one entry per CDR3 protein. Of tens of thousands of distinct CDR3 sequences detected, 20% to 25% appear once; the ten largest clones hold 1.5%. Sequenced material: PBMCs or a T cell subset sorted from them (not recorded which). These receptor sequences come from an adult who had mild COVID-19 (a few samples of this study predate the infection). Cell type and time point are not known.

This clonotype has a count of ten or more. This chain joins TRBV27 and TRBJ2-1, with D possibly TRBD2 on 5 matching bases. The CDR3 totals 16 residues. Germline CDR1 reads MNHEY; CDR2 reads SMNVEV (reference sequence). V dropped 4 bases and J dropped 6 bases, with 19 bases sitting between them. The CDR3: CASSSGMDGLVNEQFF. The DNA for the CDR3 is TGTGCCAGCAGTTCGGGAATGGACGGTTTAGTCAATGAGCAGTTCTTC.

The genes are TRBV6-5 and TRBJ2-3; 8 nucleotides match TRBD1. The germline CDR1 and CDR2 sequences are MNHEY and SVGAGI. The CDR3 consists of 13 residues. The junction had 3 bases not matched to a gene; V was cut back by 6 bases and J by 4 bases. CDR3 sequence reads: CASRQGQADTQYF. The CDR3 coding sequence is TGTGCCAGCAGACAGGGACAGGCAGATACGCAGTATTTT.

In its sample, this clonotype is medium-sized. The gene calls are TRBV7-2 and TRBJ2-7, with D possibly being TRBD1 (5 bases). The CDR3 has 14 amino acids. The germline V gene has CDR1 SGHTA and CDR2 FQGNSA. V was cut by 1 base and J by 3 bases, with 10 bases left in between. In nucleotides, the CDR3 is TGTGCCAGCAGCTTAGGATGGCAGGGCTACGAGCAGTACTTC. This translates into CASSLGWQGYEQYF.

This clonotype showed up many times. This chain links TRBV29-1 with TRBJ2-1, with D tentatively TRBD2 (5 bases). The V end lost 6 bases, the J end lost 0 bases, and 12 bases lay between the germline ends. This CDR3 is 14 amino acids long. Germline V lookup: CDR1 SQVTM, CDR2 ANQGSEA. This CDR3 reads CSVLGLDSYNEQFF. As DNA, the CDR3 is TGCAGCGTCCTAGGACTTGACTCCTACAATGAGCAGTTCTTC.

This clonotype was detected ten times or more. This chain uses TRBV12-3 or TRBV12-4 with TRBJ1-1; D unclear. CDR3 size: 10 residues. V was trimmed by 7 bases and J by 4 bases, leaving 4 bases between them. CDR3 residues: CASTLTEAFF. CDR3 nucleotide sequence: TGTGCCAGCACCCTCACTGAAGCTTTCTTT.

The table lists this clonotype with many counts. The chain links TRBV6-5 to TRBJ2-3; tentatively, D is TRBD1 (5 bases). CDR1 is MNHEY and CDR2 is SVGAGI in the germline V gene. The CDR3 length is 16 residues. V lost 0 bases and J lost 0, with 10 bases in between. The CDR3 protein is CASSYSNRPSTDTQYF. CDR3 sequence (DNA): TGTGCCAGCAGTTACTCGAACAGGCCTAGCACAGATACGCAGTATTTT.

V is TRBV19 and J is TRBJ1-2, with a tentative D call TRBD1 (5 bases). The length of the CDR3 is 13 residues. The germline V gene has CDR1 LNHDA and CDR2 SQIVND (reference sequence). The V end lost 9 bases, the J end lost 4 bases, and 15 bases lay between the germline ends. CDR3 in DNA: TGTGCCAGCTCCCGTGAGACAGCCTATGGCTACACCTTC. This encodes CASSRETAYGYTF. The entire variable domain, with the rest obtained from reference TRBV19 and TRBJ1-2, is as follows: DGGITQSPKYLFRKEGQNVTLSCEQNLNHDAMYWYRQDPGQGLRLIYYSQIVNDFQKGDIAEGYSVSREKKESFPLTVTSAQKNPTAFYLCASSRETAYGYTFGSGTRLTVV.

For the CDR3, the DNA is TGTGCCACCAGCAGGGCGGGACAGGGGGCTGAAGGCTACACCTTC. Translated, it gives CATSRAGQGAEGYTF. This chain connects TRBV15 to TRBJ1-2; 12 bases fit TRBD1. The CDR3 is made up of 15 amino acids. After removal of 3 bases from V and 8 bases from J, the junction contained 7 bases not matched to a gene. Germline V lookup: CDR1 LNHNV, CDR2 YYDKDF (reference sequence).

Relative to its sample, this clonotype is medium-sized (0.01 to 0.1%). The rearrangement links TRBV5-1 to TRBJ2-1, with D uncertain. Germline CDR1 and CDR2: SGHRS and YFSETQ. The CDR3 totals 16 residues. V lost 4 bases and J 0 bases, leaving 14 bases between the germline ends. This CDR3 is CASSPLTESSYNEQFF. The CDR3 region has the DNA TGCGCCAGCAGCCCCCTCACAGAGAGCTCCTACAATGAGCAGTTCTTC.

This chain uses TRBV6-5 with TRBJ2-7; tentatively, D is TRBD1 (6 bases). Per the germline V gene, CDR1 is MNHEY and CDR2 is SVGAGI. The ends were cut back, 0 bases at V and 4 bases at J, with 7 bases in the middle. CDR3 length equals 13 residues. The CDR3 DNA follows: TGTGCCAGCAGTTACTCGAGGGGGTACGAGCAGTACTTC. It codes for CASSYSRGYEQYF.

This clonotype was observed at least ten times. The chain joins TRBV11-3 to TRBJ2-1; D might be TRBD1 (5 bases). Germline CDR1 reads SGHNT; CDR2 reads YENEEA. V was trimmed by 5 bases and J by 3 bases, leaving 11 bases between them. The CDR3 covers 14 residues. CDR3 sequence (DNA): TGTGCCAGCAGCCCCGACAGATACTACAATGAGCAGTTCTTC. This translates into CASSPDRYYNEQFF.

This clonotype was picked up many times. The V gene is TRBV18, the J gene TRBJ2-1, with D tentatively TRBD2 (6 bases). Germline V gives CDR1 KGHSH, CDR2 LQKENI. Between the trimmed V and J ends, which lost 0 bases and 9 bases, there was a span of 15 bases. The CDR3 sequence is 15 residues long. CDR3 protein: CASSPPSLSGVEQFF. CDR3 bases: TGTGCCAGCTCACCACCGAGCTTGTCGGGGGTTGAGCAGTTCTTC.

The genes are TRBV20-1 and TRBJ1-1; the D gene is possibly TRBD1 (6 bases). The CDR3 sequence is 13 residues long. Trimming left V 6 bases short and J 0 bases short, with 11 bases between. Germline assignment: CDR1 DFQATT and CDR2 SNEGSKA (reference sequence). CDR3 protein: CSAPGEVNTEAFF. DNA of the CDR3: TGCAGTGCCCCAGGGGAAGTGAACACTGAAGCTTTCTTT.

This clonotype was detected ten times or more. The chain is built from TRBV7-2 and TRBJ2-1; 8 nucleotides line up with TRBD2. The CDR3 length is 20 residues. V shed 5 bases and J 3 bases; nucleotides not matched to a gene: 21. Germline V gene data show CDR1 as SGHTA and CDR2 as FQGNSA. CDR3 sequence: CASSQRLGSGKGSLYNEQFF. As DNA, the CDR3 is TGTGCCAGCAGCCAAAGACTGGGTAGCGGGAAAGGAAGCCTCTACAATGAGCAGTTCTTC.

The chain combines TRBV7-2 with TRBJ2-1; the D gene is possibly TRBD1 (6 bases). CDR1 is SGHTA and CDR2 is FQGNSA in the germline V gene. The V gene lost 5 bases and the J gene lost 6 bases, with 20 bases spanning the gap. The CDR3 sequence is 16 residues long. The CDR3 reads CASSPHRARWGNEQFF. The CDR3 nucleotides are TGTGCCAGCAGCCCACACAGGGCTCGGTGGGGCAATGAGCAGTTCTTC.

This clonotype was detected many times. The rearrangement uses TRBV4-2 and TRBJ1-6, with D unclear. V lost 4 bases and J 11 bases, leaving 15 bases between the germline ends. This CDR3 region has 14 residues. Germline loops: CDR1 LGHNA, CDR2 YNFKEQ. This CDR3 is CASSPDQLGTPLHF. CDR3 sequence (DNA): TGTGCCAGCAGCCCAGATCAATTAGGGACACCCCTCCACTTT.

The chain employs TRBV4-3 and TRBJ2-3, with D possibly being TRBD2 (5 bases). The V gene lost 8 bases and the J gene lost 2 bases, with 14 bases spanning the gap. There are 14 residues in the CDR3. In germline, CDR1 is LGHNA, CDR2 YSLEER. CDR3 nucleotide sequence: TGCGCCAGCGCCGGGGAGCGGAACACAGATACGCAGTATTTT. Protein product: CASAGERNTDTQYF.

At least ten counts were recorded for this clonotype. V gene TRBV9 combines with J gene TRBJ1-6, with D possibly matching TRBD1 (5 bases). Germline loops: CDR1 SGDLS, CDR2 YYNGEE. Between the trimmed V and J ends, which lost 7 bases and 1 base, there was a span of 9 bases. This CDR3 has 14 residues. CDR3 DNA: TGTGCCAGCGGGGGGGGGTCCTATAATTCACCCCTCCACTTT. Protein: CASGGGSYNSPLHF.

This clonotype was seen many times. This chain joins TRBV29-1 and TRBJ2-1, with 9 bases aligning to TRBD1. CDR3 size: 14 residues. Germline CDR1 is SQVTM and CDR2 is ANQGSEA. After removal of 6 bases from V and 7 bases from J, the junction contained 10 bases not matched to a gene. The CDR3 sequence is CSVTGTGLLNEQFF. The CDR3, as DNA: TGCAGCGTAACCGGGACAGGGCTTTTGAATGAGCAGTTCTTC.